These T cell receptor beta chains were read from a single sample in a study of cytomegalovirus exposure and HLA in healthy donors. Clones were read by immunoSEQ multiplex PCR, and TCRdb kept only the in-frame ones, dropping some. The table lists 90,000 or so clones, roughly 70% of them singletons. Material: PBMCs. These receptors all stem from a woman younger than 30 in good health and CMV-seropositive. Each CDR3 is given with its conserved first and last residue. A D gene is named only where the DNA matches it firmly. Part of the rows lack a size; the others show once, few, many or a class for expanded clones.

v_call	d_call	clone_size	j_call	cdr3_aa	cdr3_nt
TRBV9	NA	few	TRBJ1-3	CASSPTGGRGNTIYF	TGTGCCAGCAGCCCGACGGGGGGTCGAGGAAACACCATATATTTT
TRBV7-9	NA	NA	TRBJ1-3	CASSLARSQSSGNTIYF	TGTGCCAGCAGCTTAGCGCGGAGTCAGTCCTCTGGAAACACCATATATTTT
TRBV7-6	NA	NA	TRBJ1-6	CASSPIGAGIRGSPLHF	TGTGCCAGCAGCCCCATCGGCGCAGGGATAAGAGGCTCACCCCTCCACTTT
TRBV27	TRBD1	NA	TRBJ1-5	CASSSGQGFDEPQHF	TGTGCCAGCAGTTCGGGACAGGGATTTGATGAGCCCCAGCATTTT
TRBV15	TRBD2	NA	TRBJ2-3	CATRGGSSDTQYF	TGTGCCACCAGAGGCGGGAGCTCAGATACGCAGTATTTT
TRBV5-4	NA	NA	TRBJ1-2	CASSQAHFSGTRYTF	TGCGCCAGCAGCCAAGCTCATTTCTCCGGGACACGGTACACCTTC
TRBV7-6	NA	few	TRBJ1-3	CASSLATRRGDSGNTIYF	TGTGCCAGCAGCTTAGCGACACGACGCGGGGATTCTGGAAACACCATATATTTT
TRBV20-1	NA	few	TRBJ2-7	CSASPAYEQYF	TGCAGTGCGTCTCCGGCCTACGAGCAGTACTTC
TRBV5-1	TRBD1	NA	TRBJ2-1	CASSSDRGYNEQFF	TGCGCCAGCAGCTCCGACAGGGGTTACAATGAGCAGTTCTTC
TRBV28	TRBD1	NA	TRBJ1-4	CASSSAGTGSEKLFF	TGTGCCAGCAGTTCAGCCGGGACAGGGAGTGAAAAACTGTTTTTT
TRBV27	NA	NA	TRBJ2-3	CASGAVRTDTQYF	TGTGCCAGCGGGGCCGTACGCACAGATACGCAGTATTTT
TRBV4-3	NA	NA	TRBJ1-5	CASSQDANQPQHF	TGCGCCAGCAGCCAAGATGCGAATCAGCCCCAGCATTTT
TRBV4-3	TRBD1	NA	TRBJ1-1	CASSQDLQGDTEAFF	TGCGCCAGCAGCCAAGATCTACAGGGGGACACTGAAGCTTTCTTT
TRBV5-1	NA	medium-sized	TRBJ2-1	CASSLGQGEHNEQFF	TGCGCCAGCAGCTTGGGGCAGGGCGAGCACAATGAGCAGTTCTTC
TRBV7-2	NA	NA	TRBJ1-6	CASTHSGGALHF	TGTGCCAGCACCCATTCGGGGGGGGCCCTCCACTTT
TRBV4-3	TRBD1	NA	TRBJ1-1	CASSQDPGGPGATEAFF	TGCGCCAGCAGCCAAGATCCAGGGGGTCCAGGGGCCACTGAAGCTTTCTTT
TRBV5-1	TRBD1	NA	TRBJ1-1	CASVTGTGGSDTEAFF	TGCGCCAGCGTCACCGGGACAGGGGGCTCGGACACTGAAGCTTTCTTT
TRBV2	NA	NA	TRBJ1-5	CASSEGGRRGYQPQHF	TGTGCCAGCAGTGAAGGGGGCAGGCGGGGTTATCAGCCCCAGCATTTT
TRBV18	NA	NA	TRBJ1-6	CASSPFMADNSPLHF	TGTGCCAGCTCACCATTTATGGCGGATAATTCACCCCTCCACTTT
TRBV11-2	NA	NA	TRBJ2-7	CASSLDYDSAEQYF	TGTGCCAGCAGCTTAGATTATGACAGCGCCGAGCAGTACTTC
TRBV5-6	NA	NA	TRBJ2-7	CASSPLAAGLLYEQYF	TGTGCCAGCAGCCCCCTCGCCGCAGGCCTTCTCTACGAGCAGTACTTC
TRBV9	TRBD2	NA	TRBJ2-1	CASSVGGGGYYNEQFF	TGTGCCAGCAGCGTAGGCGGGGGAGGGTATTACAATGAGCAGTTCTTC